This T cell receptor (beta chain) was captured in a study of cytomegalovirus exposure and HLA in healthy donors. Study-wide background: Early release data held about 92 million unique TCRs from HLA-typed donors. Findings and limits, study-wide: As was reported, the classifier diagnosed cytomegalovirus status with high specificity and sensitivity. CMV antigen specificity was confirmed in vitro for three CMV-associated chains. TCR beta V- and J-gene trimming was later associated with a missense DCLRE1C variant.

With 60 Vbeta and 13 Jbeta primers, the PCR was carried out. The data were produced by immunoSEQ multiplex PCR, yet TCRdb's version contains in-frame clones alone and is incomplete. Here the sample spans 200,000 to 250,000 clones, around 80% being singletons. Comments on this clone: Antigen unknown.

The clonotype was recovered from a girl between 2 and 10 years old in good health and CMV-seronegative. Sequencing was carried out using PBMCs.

CDR3 amino acids: CASKEAANYGYTF. CDR3 DNA: TGTGCCAGCAAGGAGGCAGCTAACTATGGCTACACCTTC. V is TRBV28 and J is TRBJ1-2; no clear D. The V end lost 7 bases, the J end lost 0 bases, and 9 bases lay between the germline ends. CDR1 is MDHEN, CDR2 SYDVKM, per germline. The CDR3 extends over 13 amino acids.